This T cell receptor beta chain was recovered during a study of blood T cell repertoires in COVID-19 (dated by TCRdb to 2020 to 2022). About the study as a whole: Samples from collaborators originated in the United States, Italy and Spain and spanned both the acute and convalescent phases of COVID-19. The prospective study material was composed of cDNA or gDNA derived from T cells, B-cell-depleted T cells, or PBMCs. Deeply sampled blood TCRbeta repertoires from subjects exposed to, actively infected with, or recovered from COVID-19 were included in the dataset. The repertoires were made available in a free public database intended to serve as a resource for research on the immune response to SARS-CoV-2. Samples were obtained from the ongoing ImmuneRACE study (first 160 participants) and from approximately 1,200 subjects provided by 6 global collaborators. Nearly every sample came with metadata listing a de-identified subject ID, COVID-19 status, age in years and sex. Where available, HLA class I and class II types were obtained from metadata supplied by the sample provider rather than from assay-based typing.

Each collaborating institution followed its own protocols to collect whole blood in K2EDTA tubes. For TCRbeta analysis, collaborators shipped samples in one of three forms: frozen whole blood, isolated PBMCs, or DNA extracted from either of those sample types. What the study reported, not specific to this receptor: How much clinical and demographic metadata was included differed by source and by participant, and the metadata was provided uncurated.

Concerning this clone itself: Its antigen remains unidentified. Base qualities are not provided; no much larger clone lies one nucleotide away.

The immunoSEQ Assay, a bias-controlled multiplex PCR, was used to amplify TCRbeta CDR3 regions from genomic DNA. The authors processed their data as follows. Within the assay, amplification of reference gene primers was used to estimate how many nucleated cells each sample contained. To quantify the absolute abundance of each unique TCRbeta CDR3 rearrangement, sequence reads were collapsed and filtered. For each sample, productive Simpson clonality was calculated as the square root of Simpson's diversity index over productive rearrangements. TCRdb retrieved this table from immuneACCESS and kept in-frame rearrangements only. Not all clones are present; in checked studies, unresolved V genes account for under half, and no reason is known for the remainder. That table furnishes V, J and clone size, whereas the DNA furnished D and trimming. Within this sample are roughly 250,000 clones, with about 86% of them counted one time only. The ten largest account for around 4% of the sample.

Via the germline V gene, CDR1 is SGDLS and CDR2 YYNGEE. V sheds 6 bases and J sheds 0 bases, leaving 9 bases between their ends. From the cysteine through the phenylalanine, the CDR3 covers 14 amino acids. Only the CDR3 portion is preserved as DNA: 42 bases, with reading frame beginning at the first base. This TCR was sampled from a man aged 50 to 59 with active or convalescent COVID-19. The chain employs TRBV9 and TRBJ2-2; confidence is insufficient to name the D gene. Source material: peripheral blood. The nucleotide sequence reads as follows: TGTGCCAGCAAGACACGCGCGAACACCGGGGAGCTGTTTTTT. This translates into CASKTRANTGELFF.